This TCR beta chain stems from a study of response to subunit inactivated influenza vaccine. This clonotype was observed a handful of times. V gave up 6 bases and J gave up 1 base, with 11 bases separating them. The CDR3 is 14 residues long. The germline gives CDR1 MDHEN, CDR2 SYDVKM. Each CDR3 protein is one row after TCRdb ran MiXCR on the RT-PCR reads. The sample yields about 520,000 distinct CDR3 sequences, less than 7.5% seen once. The V gene is TRBV28, the J gene TRBJ2-3; D may match TRBD1 or TRBD2 (5 bases each). Sequencing used PBMCs from blood, obtained around 25 months after vaccination. This clonotype originated in a man between 50 and 69 years old who received an inactivated influenza vaccine. The CDR3 loop is CASSRGSRTDTQYF. CDR3 nucleotides: TGTGCCAGCAGCCGGGGCAGTCGCACAGATACGCAGTATTTT.